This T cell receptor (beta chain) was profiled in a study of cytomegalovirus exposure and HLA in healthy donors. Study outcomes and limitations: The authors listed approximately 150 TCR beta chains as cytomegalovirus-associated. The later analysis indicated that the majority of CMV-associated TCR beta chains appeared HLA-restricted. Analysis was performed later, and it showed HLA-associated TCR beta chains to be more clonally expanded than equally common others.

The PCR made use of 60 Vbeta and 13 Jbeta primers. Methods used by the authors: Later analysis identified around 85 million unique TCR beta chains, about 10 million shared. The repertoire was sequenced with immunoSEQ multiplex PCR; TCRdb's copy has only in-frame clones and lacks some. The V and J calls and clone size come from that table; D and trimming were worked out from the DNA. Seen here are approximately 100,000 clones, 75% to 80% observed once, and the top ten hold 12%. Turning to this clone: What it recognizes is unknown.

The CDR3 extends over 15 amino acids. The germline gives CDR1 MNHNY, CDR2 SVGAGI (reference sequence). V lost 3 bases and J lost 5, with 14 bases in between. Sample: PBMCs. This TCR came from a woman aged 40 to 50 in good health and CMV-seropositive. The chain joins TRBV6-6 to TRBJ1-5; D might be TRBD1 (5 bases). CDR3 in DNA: TGTGCCAGCAGTTATTCCAGGGCCATAGATCAGCCCCAGCATTTT. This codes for CASSYSRAIDQPQHF.